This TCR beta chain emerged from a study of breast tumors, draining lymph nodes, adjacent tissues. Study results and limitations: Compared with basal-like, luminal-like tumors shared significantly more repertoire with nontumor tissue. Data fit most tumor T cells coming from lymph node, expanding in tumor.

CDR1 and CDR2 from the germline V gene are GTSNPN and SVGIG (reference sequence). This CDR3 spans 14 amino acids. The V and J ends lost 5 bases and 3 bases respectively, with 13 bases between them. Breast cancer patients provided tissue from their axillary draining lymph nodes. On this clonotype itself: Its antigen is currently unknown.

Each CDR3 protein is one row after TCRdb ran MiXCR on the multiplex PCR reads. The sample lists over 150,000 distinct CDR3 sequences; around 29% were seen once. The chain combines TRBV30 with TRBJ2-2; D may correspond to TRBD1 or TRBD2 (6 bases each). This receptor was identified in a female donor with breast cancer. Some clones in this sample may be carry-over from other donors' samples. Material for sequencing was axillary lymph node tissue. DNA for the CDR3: TGTGCCTGGCGGGGGCGCCGCGACACCGGGGAGCTGTTTTTT. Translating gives CAWRGRRDTGELFF.